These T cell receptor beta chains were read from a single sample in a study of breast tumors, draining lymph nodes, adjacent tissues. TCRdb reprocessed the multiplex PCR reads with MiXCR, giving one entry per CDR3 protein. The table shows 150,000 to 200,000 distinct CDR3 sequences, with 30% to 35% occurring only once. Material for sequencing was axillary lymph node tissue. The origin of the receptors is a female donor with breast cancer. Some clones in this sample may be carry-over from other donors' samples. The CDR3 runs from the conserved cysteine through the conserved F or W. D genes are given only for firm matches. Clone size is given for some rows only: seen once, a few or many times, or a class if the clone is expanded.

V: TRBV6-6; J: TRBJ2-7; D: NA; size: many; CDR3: CASSYHCHEQYF; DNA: TGTGCCAGCAGTTACCACTGCCACGAGCAGTACTTC
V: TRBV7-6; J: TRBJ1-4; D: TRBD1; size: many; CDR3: CASSIGQGGEKLFF; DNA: TGTGCCAGCAGCATCGGACAGGGAGGCGAAAAACTGTTTTTT
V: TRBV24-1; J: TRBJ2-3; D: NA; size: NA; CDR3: CATSGLTDTQYF; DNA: TGTGCCACCAGTGGTCTTACAGACACGCAGTATTTT
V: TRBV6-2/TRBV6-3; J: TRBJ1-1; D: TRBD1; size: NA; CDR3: CASHRTGKGQAFF; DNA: TGTGCCAGCCACCGGACAGGGAAAGGACAAGCTTTCTTT
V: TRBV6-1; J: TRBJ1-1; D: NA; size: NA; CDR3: CASPRVGMNTEAFF; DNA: TGTGCCAGCCCTCGGGTTGGGATGAACACTGAAGCTTTCTTT
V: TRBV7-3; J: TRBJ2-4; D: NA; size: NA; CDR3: CASSLTGSAKNIQHF; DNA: TGTGCCAGCAGCTTAACAGGGTCGGCCAAAAACATTCAGCACTTC
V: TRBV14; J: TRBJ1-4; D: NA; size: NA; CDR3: CASSSYTGIEKLFF; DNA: TGTGCCAGCAGCTCCTATACAGGGATCGAAAAACTGTTTTTT
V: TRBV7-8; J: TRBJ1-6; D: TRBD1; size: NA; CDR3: CASSSPTTGNIGTYNSPLHF; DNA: TGTGCCAGCAGCTCTCCAACGACAGGGAATATTGGAACCTATAATTCACCCCTCCACTTT
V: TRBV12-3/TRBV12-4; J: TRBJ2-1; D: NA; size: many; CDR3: CASSSPGMGSNEQFF; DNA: TGTGCCAGCAGTTCCCCGGGGATGGGGTCCAATGAGCAGTTCTTC
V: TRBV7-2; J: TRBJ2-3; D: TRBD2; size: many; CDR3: CASSPQRGGPSTDTQYF; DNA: TGTGCCAGCAGCCCCCAACGGGGGGGGCCGTCCACAGATACGCAGTATTTT
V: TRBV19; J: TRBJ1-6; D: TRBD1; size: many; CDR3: CASSISPGQGIRSPLHF; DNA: TGTGCCAGTAGTATCTCTCCGGGACAGGGGATAAGGTCACCCCTCCACTTT
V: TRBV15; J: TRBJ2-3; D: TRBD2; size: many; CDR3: CATSRASGRKDTQYF; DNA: TGTGCCACCAGCAGAGCTAGCGGGAGAAAGGATACGCAGTATTTT
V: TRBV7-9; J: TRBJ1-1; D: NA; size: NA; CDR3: CASSPPSRQPREAFF; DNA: TGTGCCAGCAGCCCTCCCTCCAGACAGCCCCGTGAAGCTTTCTTT
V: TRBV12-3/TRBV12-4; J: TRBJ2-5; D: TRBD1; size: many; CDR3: CATRQGGRETQYF; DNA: TGTGCCACCAGACAGGGGGGGAGAGAGACCCAGTACTTC
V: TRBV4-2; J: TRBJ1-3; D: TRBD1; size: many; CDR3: CASSQSGGTGNTIYF; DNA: TGTGCCAGCAGCCAATCAGGGGGAACGGGAAACACCATATATTTT
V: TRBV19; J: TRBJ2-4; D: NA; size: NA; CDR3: CASSFRVGKLAKNIQYF; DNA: TGTGCCAGTAGTTTTAGAGTTGGCAAACTAGCCAAAAACATTCAGTACTTC
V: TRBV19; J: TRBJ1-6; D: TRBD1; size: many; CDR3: CASRRGQGDSPLHF; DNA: TGTGCCAGTAGGAGGGGACAGGGAGATTCACCCCTCCACTTT
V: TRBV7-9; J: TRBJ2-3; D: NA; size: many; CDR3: CASSLVTGVTDTQYF; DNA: TGTGCCAGCAGCTTAGTAACGGGGGTCACAGATACGCAGTATTTT
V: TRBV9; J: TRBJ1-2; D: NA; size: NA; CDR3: CASGGGTLNYGYTF; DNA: TGTGCCAGCGGCGGCGGGACGCTTAACTATGGCTACACCTTC
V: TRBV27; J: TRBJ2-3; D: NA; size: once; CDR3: CASSSRITGGTDTQYF; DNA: TGTGCCAGCAGTTCCCGAATTACGGGCGGGACAGATACGCAGTATTTT
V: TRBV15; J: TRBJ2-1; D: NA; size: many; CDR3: CATSRERGVGLNEQFF; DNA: TGTGCCACCAGCAGAGAGAGGGGGGTAGGGCTCAATGAGCAGTTCTTC
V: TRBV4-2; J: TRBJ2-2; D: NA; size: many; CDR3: CASSQDLRLPTGELFF; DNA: TGTGCCAGCAGCCAAGATCTCAGACTACCGACCGGGGAGCTGTTTTTT
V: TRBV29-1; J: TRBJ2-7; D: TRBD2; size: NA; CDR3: CSVRGVGYGQHF; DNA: TGCAGCGTCCGGGGGGTTGGCTACGGGCAGCACTTC
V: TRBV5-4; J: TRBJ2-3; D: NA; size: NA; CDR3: CTSRPGTPGPDTQYF; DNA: TGTACCAGCCGCCCCGGGACCCCCGGCCCAGATACGCAGTATTTT